This TCR beta chain stems from a study of blood T cell repertoires in COVID-19. About the study: The United States, Italy and Spain provided the acute and convalescent COVID-19 samples. PBMCs, B-cell-depleted T cells, or T cells were the source of the cDNA or gDNA that made up the material.

The J segment lost 3 bases and the V segment lost 3 bases, leaving 5 bases of the junction unmatched. This CDR3 has 13 residues. CDR1 SQVTM and CDR2 ANQGSEA come from the germline V gene. Cohorts were determined from participant-reported clinical history. In the authors' methods: Nucleated cell number was recorded as an estimate derived from reference gene primer amplification. Data came from immunoSEQ multiplex PCR; TCRdb stores just in-frame clones and leaves some out. The D gene and trimming were derived from the DNA, and the V and J assignments and clone size from that table. The sample contains approximately 130,000 clones, roughly 80% of which appear only once.

The V call is TRBV29-1, the J call TRBJ2-7, with TRBD1 identical over 7 bases. Specimen: PBMCs or T cells enriched from blood (not recorded which). The receptor was derived from a man between 25 and 39 years old who had recovered from COVID-19. The CDR3 sequence: CSVEETGNYEQYF. CDR3 in DNA: TGCAGCGTTGAGGAGACAGGGAACTACGAGCAGTACTTC.